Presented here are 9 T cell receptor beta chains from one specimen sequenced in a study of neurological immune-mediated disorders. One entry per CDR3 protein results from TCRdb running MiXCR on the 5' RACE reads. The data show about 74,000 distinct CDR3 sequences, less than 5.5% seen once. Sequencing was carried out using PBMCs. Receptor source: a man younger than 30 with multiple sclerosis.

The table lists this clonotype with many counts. The CDR3 is CASSSTGDRGRRTEAFF. CDR3 bases: TGTGCCAGCAGCTCAACTGGGGACAGGGGGCGCAGGACTGAAGCTTTCTTT. V usage is TRBV12-3 or TRBV12-4 and J usage is TRBJ1-1; 12 nucleotides align to TRBD1. V lost 6 bases and J lost 5; bases outside the gene matches: 13. The CDR3 has 17 amino acids.

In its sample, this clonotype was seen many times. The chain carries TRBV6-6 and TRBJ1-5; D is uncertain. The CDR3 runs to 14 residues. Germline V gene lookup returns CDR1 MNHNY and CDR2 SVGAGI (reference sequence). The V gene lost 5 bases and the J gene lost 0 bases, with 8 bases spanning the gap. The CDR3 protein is CASSAPNSNQPQHF. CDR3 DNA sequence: TGTGCCAGCAGTGCCCCGAATAGCAATCAGCCCCAGCATTTT.

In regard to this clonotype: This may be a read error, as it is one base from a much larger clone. CDR3 nucleotide sequence: TGCAGCATCAGGACAGGTCGCAATCAGCCCCAGCATTTT. As protein: CSIRTGRNQPQHF. The rearrangement links TRBV29-1 to TRBJ1-5; TRBD1 matches at 7 bases. The V gene end was trimmed by 8 bases and the J gene end by 2 bases; junction bases not matched to a gene: 6. Per the germline V gene, CDR1 is SQVTM and CDR2 is ANQGSEA. This CDR3 has 13 residues.

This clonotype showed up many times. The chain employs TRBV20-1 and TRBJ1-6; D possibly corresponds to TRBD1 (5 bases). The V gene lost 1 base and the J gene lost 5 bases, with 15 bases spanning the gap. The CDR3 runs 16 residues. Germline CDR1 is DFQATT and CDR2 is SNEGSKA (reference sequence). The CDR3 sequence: CSARGLGGANNSPLHF. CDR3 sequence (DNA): TGCAGTGCTAGAGGTCTTGGGGGAGCGAATAATTCACCCCTCCACTTT.

CDR3 sequence reads: CASSYPGGITNEKLFF. The CDR3 DNA reads TGTGCCAGCAGTTACCCGGGAGGGATAACTAATGAAAAACTGTTTTTT. The rearrangement joins TRBV6-2 or TRBV6-3 to TRBJ1-4; D gene uncertain. Germline CDR1 is MNHEY and CDR2 is SVGEGT. This CDR3 is built from 16 residues. Trimming removed 2 bases at V and 1 base at J, with 11 bases between.

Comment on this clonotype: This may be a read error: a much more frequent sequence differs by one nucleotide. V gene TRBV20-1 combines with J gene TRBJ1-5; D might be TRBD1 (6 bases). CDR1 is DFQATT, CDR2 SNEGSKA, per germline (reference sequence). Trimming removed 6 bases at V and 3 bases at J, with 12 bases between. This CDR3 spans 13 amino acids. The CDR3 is CSAQGKFNQPQHF. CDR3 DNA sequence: TGCAGTGCACAGGGAAAGTTCAATCAGCCCCAGCATTTT.

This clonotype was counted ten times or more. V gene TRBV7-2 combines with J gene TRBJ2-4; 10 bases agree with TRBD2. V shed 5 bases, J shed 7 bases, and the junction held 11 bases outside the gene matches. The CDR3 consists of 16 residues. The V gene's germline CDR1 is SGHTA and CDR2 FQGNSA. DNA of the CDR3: TGTGCCAGCAGCCCTCGACTAGCGGGCCAGGGGAACATTCAGTACTTC. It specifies CASSPRLAGQGNIQYF.

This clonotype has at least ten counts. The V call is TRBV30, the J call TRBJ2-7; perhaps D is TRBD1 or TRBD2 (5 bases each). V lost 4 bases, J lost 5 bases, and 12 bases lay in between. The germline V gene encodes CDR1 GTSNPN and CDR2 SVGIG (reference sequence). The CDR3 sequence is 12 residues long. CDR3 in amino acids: CAWTRDLNEQYF. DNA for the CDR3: TGTGCCTGGACTAGGGACCTCAACGAGCAGTACTTC.

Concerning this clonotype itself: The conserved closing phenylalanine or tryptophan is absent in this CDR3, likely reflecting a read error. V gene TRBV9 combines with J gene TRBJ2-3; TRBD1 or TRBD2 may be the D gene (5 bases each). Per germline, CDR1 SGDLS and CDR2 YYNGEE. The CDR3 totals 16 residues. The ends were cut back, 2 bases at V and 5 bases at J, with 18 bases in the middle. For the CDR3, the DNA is TGTGCCAGCAGCGTGTCGGGACGGGATCTCGGAGATACGCAGTATAAT. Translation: CASSVSGRDLGDTQYN.